The 17 T cell receptor beta chains below were found in one sample sequenced in a study of cytomegalovirus exposure and HLA in healthy donors. 13 Jbeta primers and 60 Vbeta primers were used for the PCR. Only in-frame clones appear in the TCRdb table, and some are missing; sequencing was by immunoSEQ multiplex PCR. The sample carries 95,000 to 100,000 clones, around four fifths recorded once. The sequenced sample consisted of PBMCs. These receptors were collected from a female donor in good health and CMV-seropositive.

This clone was detected only once. V usage is TRBV13 and J usage is TRBJ2-2; 7 bases map to TRBD2. The CDR3 totals 15 residues. Germline assignment: CDR1 PRHDT and CDR2 FYEKMQ (reference sequence). V was clipped by 7 bases and J by 4 bases; unmatched bases: 9. The CDR3 here is CASTRAGELTGELFF. The CDR3 nucleotides read TGTGCCAGCACCAGGGCGGGAGAGCTCACCGGGGAGCTGTTTTTT.

A word on this clone: An end of the junction does not agree with germline; a read error may underlie this. This chain connects TRBV5-1 to TRBJ2-6, with TRBD1 identical over 7 bases. The CDR3 contains 14 residues. CDR1 is SGHRS, CDR2 YFSETQ, per germline. As DNA, the CDR3 is TGCGCCAGCAGCATAGGTCCAGGGGGCAACGTCCTGACTTTC. Its protein is CASSIGPGGNVLTF.

This chain connects TRBV5-1 to TRBJ1-5; D is perhaps TRBD1 (6 bases). Trimming pared 4 bases from V and 0 bases from J, leaving 11 bases between. The CDR3 has 15 amino acids. Germline assignment: CDR1 SGHRS and CDR2 YFSETQ. Written as DNA, the CDR3 is TGCGCCAGCAGCCCAGGGGATTATAGCAATCAGCCCCAGCATTTT. Its translation is CASSPGDYSNQPQHF.

The V and J genes are TRBV13 and TRBJ1-3, with 7 bases identical to TRBD1. The germline V gene has CDR1 PRHDT and CDR2 FYEKMQ (reference sequence). The CDR3 covers 18 residues. Germline trimming cut 5 bases from V and 4 bases from J; bases unmatched to any gene: 17. CDR3 in DNA: TGTGCCAGCAGCCTCCGGGACAGAAAGTTTCTGGCGGGAAACACCATATATTTT. This translates into CASSLRDRKFLAGNTIYF.

CDR3 DNA: TGTGCCAGCAGCCCCCGGGACAACTCCTACGAGCAGTACTTC. Translating gives CASSPRDNSYEQYF. This sequence joins TRBV6-1 and TRBJ2-7; maybe TRBD1 (6 bases). There are 14 residues in the CDR3. Germline CDR1 and CDR2: MNHNS and SASEGT. The ends were cut back, 6 bases at V and 0 bases at J, with 12 bases in the middle.

This sequence joins TRBV2 and TRBJ1-5, with 8 positions matching TRBD1. This CDR3 is 16 amino acids long. CDR1 is SNHLY and CDR2 is FYNNEI in the germline V gene. With V trimmed by 2 bases and J by 9 bases, 12 bases remained unmatched. The CDR3 region is CASSELRTGPSGPQHF. The CDR3 DNA follows: TGTGCCAGCAGTGAATTGAGGACAGGGCCTTCGGGGCCCCAGCATTTT.

The sample holds one count of this clone. The rearrangement uses TRBV5-6 and TRBJ1-5, with unresolved D. The length of the CDR3 is 16 residues. Trimming cost V 2 bases and J 4 bases, with 16 bases left between them. Germline CDR1 SGHDT, CDR2 YYEEEE. CDR3 region: CASSFWTEGLNQPQHF. The CDR3, as DNA: TGTGCCAGCAGCTTTTGGACGGAGGGCCTAAATCAGCCCCAGCATTTT.

The count of this clone is one. The rearrangement joins TRBV25-1 to TRBJ1-1; a weak D match, TRBD1 (5 bases). The CDR3 loop spans 13 amino acids. Trimming stripped 5 bases from V and 7 bases from J, with 14 bases between. Germline-derived CDR1 and CDR2 are MGHDK and SYGVNS. Written as DNA, the CDR3 is TGTGCCAGCAGTCTTACGGGGGTCGGTGAAGCTTTCTTT. This encodes CASSLTGVGEAFF.

The rearrangement uses TRBV19 and TRBJ2-1, with 8 bases that match TRBD2. Per the germline V gene, CDR1 is LNHDA and CDR2 is SQIVND (reference sequence). The CDR3 contains 15 residues. With 2 bases clipped from V and 5 bases from J, the junction kept 5 bases outside the gene matches. The CDR3 here is CASSISAGGHNEQFF. The CDR3 nucleotides are TGTGCCAGTAGTATATCCGCGGGGGGCCACAATGAGCAGTTCTTC.

This clone was counted a single time. The chain uses TRBV19 and TRBJ2-2, with a possible D match to TRBD1 (6 bases). Germline CDR1 reads LNHDA; CDR2 reads SQIVND (reference sequence). The CDR3 sequence is 14 residues long. Trimming pared 6 bases from V and 6 bases from J, leaving 14 bases between. CDR3 nucleotide sequence: TGTGCCAGTAGCGACAGGCGTGGATCCGGGGAGCTGTTTTTT. Amino acids: CASSDRRGSGELFF.

This rearrangement joins TRBV19 to TRBJ1-5; TRBD1 matches at 8 bases. Trimming removed 6 bases from V and 3 bases from J; junction bases left unmatched: 7. The CDR3 is 15 amino acids. CDR1 LNHDA and CDR2 SQIVND come from the germline V gene (reference sequence). This CDR3 reads CASRRTGRINQPQHF. CDR3 DNA sequence: TGTGCCAGTAGGCGGACAGGGCGGATCAATCAGCCCCAGCATTTT.

This clone was found once. J is TRBJ2-7 and V is TRBV28; tentative D call: TRBD1 (6 bases). Germline CDR1 MDHEN, CDR2 SYDVKM. V shed 5 bases and J shed 2 bases, with 13 bases lying between them. The CDR3 is 14 amino acids. The CDR3 DNA sequence: TGTGCCAGCAGTACCTACAGGGAGCCCTACGAGCAGTACTTC. Protein sequence: CASSTYREPYEQYF.

The chain uses TRBV6-1 and TRBJ2-7, with D uncertain. V lost 1 base to trimming and J lost 7 bases, with 11 bases between them. This CDR3 comprises 13 residues. Germline V gene data show CDR1 as MNHNS and CDR2 as SASEGT. DNA of the CDR3: TGTGCCAGCAGTGAAGTACTTGTAATTGAGCAGTACTTC. The encoded protein is CASSEVLVIEQYF.

The chain links TRBV10-1 to TRBJ2-5; 8 bases align to TRBD2. The germline V gene encodes CDR1 WNHNN and CDR2 SYGVQD (reference sequence). The V gene end was trimmed by 4 bases and the J gene end by 5 bases; junction bases not matched to a gene: 0. The CDR3 spans 12 residues. The CDR3 DNA follows: TGCGCCAGCAGTGGACTAGCGGAGACCCAGTACTTC. Amino acids: CASSGLAETQYF.

Only one count was recorded for this clone. This chain links TRBV6-1 with TRBJ1-2; TRBD1 might be the D (6 bases). The V and J ends lost 2 bases and 8 bases respectively, with 12 bases between them. Per the germline V gene, CDR1 is MNHNS and CDR2 is SASEGT. The CDR3 contains 13 residues. In DNA, the CDR3 is TGTGCCAGCAGTGAAAACAGGGTGGGAGGCTACACCTTC. Protein sequence: CASSENRVGGYTF.

This clone was seen only a few times. One end of the junction does not line up with germline, which may come from a read error. The chain uses TRBV2 and TRBJ1-2, with a possible D match to TRBD1 (6 bases). The V gene's germline CDR1 is SNHLY and CDR2 FYNNEI. This CDR3 has 13 amino acids. The chain's CDR3 is CASSVQGNYGYPF. The CDR3 DNA follows: TGTGCCAGCAGTGTACAGGGCAACTATGGCTACCCCTTC.

The chain employs TRBV13 and TRBJ2-3; 7 bases are shared with TRBD2. This CDR3 has 14 amino acids. Germline V gene data show CDR1 as PRHDT and CDR2 as FYEKMQ (reference sequence). J lost 6 bases, V lost 5 bases, and 8 bases had no gene match. The CDR3 nucleotides are TGTGCCAGCAGCAAGGGACTACTAGTGGATACGCAGTATTTT. Translating gives CASSKGLLVDTQYF.